The 16 T cell receptor beta chains presented below share a single source sample, sequenced in a study of T cell repertoires in ileal Crohn's disease. Sequenced by immunoSEQ multiplex PCR; TCRdb stores in-frame clones only, minus some. The data show roughly 15,000 clones, 50% to 75% seen once. The sequenced material came from ileal tissue. The receptors come from an adult with Crohn's disease.

This clone was counted only a few times. The J gene is TRBJ2-7, the V gene TRBV29-1, with D tentatively TRBD1 (7 bases). The CDR3 runs 12 residues. V shed 5 bases and J shed 6 bases, with 14 bases lying between them. Looked up from germline, CDR1 is SQVTM and CDR2 is ANQGSEA. The CDR3 nucleotides are TGCAGCGTTTCAGGGGGGTCGATCGAGCAGTACTTC. It specifies CSVSGGSIEQYF.

V is TRBV4-2 and J is TRBJ2-2; D perhaps matches TRBD1 (5 bases). V was trimmed by 2 bases and J by 4 bases, leaving 11 bases between them. Per germline, CDR1 LGHNA and CDR2 YNFKEQ. The CDR3 extends over 15 amino acids. CDR3 amino acids: CASSQQTVSTGELFF. CDR3 nucleotides: TGTGCCAGCAGCCAACAGACAGTCTCCACCGGGGAGCTGTTTTTT.

This clone was detected only once. CDR3 nucleotide sequence: TGTGCCAGCAGCAGAGGGGGCTTAGAAAAACTGTTTTTT. This gives the protein CASSRGGLEKLFF. The chain recombines TRBV27 with TRBJ1-4, with 7 bases fitting TRBD1. J lost 8 bases, V lost 6 bases, and 6 bases had no gene match. CDR1 MNHEY and CDR2 SMNVEV come from the germline V gene (reference sequence). This CDR3 region has 13 residues.

To note about this clone: Distinct nucleotide sequences in the sample also encode this CDR3. This chain connects TRBV18 to TRBJ1-5, with 7 nucleotides matching TRBD1. The junction had 0 bases not matched to a gene; V was cut back by 3 bases and J by 4 bases. Per germline, CDR1 KGHSH and CDR2 LQKENI. CDR3 length: 13 residues. CDR3 amino acids: CASSPGQNQPQHF. The CDR3 region has the DNA TGTGCCAGCTCACCGGGACAGAATCAGCCCCAGCATTTT.

The CDR3 coding sequence is TGTGCCCAGAGGGACAGGGAGCTTACTAATGAAAAACTGTTTTTT. Residues: CAQRDRELTNEKLFF. The rearrangement uses TRBV30 and TRBJ1-4, with 9 bases aligning to TRBD1. The length of the CDR3 is 15 residues. With 8 bases clipped from V and 2 bases from J, the junction kept 9 bases outside the gene matches. Germline V gene lookup returns CDR1 GTSNPN and CDR2 SVGIG (reference sequence).

This chain uses TRBV7-9 with TRBJ1-1; D is undetermined. The CDR3 length is 14 residues. CDR1 SEHNR and CDR2 FQNEAQ come from the germline V gene (reference sequence). Trimming shortened V by 1 base and J by 3 bases, and 9 bases separated the two germline ends. The CDR3 loop reads CASSLVSADTEAFF. CDR3 sequence (DNA): TGTGCCAGCAGCTTAGTGTCGGCGGACACTGAAGCTTTCTTT.

This clone showed up just a few times. The chain recombines TRBV27 with TRBJ2-2; D ambiguous. Looked up from germline, CDR1 is MNHEY and CDR2 is SMNVEV (reference sequence). This CDR3 comprises 14 residues. With 6 bases removed from V and 1 base from J, the gap between germline ends came to 9 bases. The CDR3 nucleotides are TGTGCCAGCAGGCAGGAATGGAACACCGGGGAGCTGTTTTTT. Encoded protein: CASRQEWNTGELFF.

This clone was picked up one time. The gene calls are TRBV5-1 and TRBJ2-3; no definite D call. The CDR3 runs to 14 residues. Germline-derived CDR1 and CDR2 are SGHRS and YFSETQ. V was trimmed by 2 bases and J by 0 bases, leaving 7 bases between them. CDR3 nucleotides: TGCGCCAGCAGCTTAGCTGCTAGCACAGATACGCAGTATTTT. Translating gives CASSLAASTDTQYF.

The chain has TRBV18 and TRBJ2-7; D perhaps matches TRBD2 (6 bases). Trimming stripped 2 bases from V and 6 bases from J, with 14 bases between. Looked up from germline, CDR1 is KGHSH and CDR2 is LQKENI. This CDR3 has 14 residues. In DNA, the CDR3 is TGTGCCAGCTCACCAGAAATAGGGACTGGCGAGCAGTACTTC. It is translated as CASSPEIGTGEQYF.

This clone was counted a few times. The genes are TRBV4-2 and TRBJ2-2, with TRBD1 matching 8 bases. Germline V gene lookup returns CDR1 LGHNA and CDR2 YNFKEQ. The CDR3 spans 15 residues. V lost 2 bases, J lost 6 bases, and 5 bases stayed unmatched. CDR3 bases: TGTGCCAGCAGCCAAATAGGACAGGGCTCCGGGGAGCTGTTTTTT. Amino acid sequence: CASSQIGQGSGELFF.

Remarks on this clone: At one boundary the junction diverges from the germline segment, which might be a read error. The V gene is TRBV7-7, the J gene TRBJ2-7; TRBD2 agrees at 7 bases. Germline V gives CDR1 SSHAT, CDR2 FNYEAQ (reference sequence). The CDR3 spans 15 residues. The CDR3 sequence is CASSLAEGGAYEQYF. CDR3 nucleotide sequence: TGTGCTAGCAGCTTAGCGGAGGGAGGGGCCTACGAGCAGTACTTC.

The V gene is TRBV10-2, the J gene TRBJ1-1; tentative D call: TRBD1 (6 bases). The CDR3 extends over 15 amino acids. V lost 6 bases and J 2 bases, leaving 16 bases between the germline ends. The germline CDR1 and CDR2 sequences are WSHSY and SAAADI. The CDR3 bases are TGCGCCAGCAGCAAACAGGGTTCGGTTAACACTGAAGCTTTCTTT. Amino acid sequence: CASSKQGSVNTEAFF.

This clone was detected once. At one of its ends the junction is not consistent with the germline gene, which may arise from a read error. The chain uses TRBV29-1 and TRBJ1-4; D is unclear. This CDR3 spans 13 amino acids. Germline V gene sequence: CDR1 SQVTM, CDR2 ANQGSEA. The CDR3 DNA reads as TGCAGCGTCGAAGTGGCCCCTAATGAAAAACTGTTTTTT. This codes for CSVEVAPNEKLFF.

V usage is TRBV4-1 and J usage is TRBJ2-5; 10 positions match TRBD2. Germline V gene sequence: CDR1 MGHRA, CDR2 YSYEKL. V trimming: 0 bases; J trimming: 4 bases; junction bases outside the gene matches: 2. The length of the CDR3 is 15 residues. Here the CDR3 reads CASSQEGTSVETQYF. CDR3 DNA: TGCGCCAGCAGCCAAGAAGGGACTAGCGTAGAGACCCAGTACTTC.

This clone was recorded a few times. The chain links TRBV6-5 to TRBJ2-5; 8 nucleotides line up with TRBD2. This CDR3 is 13 amino acids long. Germline loops: CDR1 MNHEY, CDR2 SVGAGI. The J segment lost 5 bases and the V segment lost 6 bases, leaving 5 bases of the junction unmatched. CDR3 region: CASRPGGVETQYF. The CDR3 bases are TGTGCCAGCAGGCCGGGAGGGGTGGAGACCCAGTACTTC.

The chain combines TRBV19 with TRBJ2-1, with 7 bases aligning to TRBD1. This CDR3 region has 15 residues. Germline V gene data show CDR1 as LNHDA and CDR2 as SQIVND (reference sequence). V shed 4 bases, J shed 1 base, and the junction held 4 bases outside the gene matches. CDR3 nucleotide sequence: TGTGCCAGTAGTAGGGGACAGTATTCCTACAATGAGCAGTTCTTC. This sequence encodes CASSRGQYSYNEQFF.